These 19 T cell receptor beta chains originate from one sample sequenced in a study of OX40 agonist ivuxolimab in advanced cancers. Libraries were prepared by immunoSEQ multiplex PCR; TCRdb keeps only in-frame clonotypes and omits some of them. The table includes about 64,000 clones, more than 75% detected once. This specimen was CD4+ or CD8+ T cells sorted from blood, taken in a trial of the OX40 agonist ivuxolimab. These receptors were collected from an adult with an advanced solid tumor such as melanoma, head and neck, liver or kidney cancer.

This clone occurred once. This chain links TRBV10-3 with TRBJ1-5; the D is unclear. Germline values: CDR1 ENHRY, CDR2 SYGVKD. V lost 7 bases and J lost 5, with 12 bases in between. The CDR3 has 13 residues. The CDR3 nucleotides are TGTGCCATCACCGGAGGGTTGGATCAGCCCCAGCATTTT. Amino acid sequence: CAITGGLDQPQHF.

The chain has TRBV21-1 and TRBJ2-1; TRBD2 is the table's D call, not checked against the DNA. TRBV21-1 represents a pseudogene. The CDR3 is made up of 12 amino acids. CDR3 coding DNA: TGTGCCAGCAACCCAACTAGTACTGAGCAGTTCTTC. The encoded protein is CASNPTSTEQFF.

This clone was detected a few times. The chain links TRBV7-2 to TRBJ1-2; possibly TRBD1 for D (5 bases). CDR1 and CDR2 from the germline V gene are SGHTA and FQGNSA. The CDR3 length is 15 residues. V was cut by 5 bases and J by 6 bases, with 19 bases left in between. This CDR3 reads CASSSQTSRDNGYTF. The CDR3 region has the DNA TGTGCCAGCAGCAGTCAAACGTCCAGGGATAATGGCTACACCTTC.

The chain has TRBV19 and TRBJ2-5; D might be TRBD2 (6 bases). Looked up from germline, CDR1 is LNHDA and CDR2 is SQIVND (reference sequence). The V and J ends lost 3 bases and 5 bases respectively, with 13 bases between them. The CDR3 is 14 residues long. The CDR3 sequence is CASSIQREAETQYF. Written as DNA, the CDR3 is TGTGCCAGTAGTATTCAGAGGGAGGCTGAGACCCAGTACTTC.

This clone was picked up one time. The CDR3 DNA reads TGTGCCAGCAGCGAGGGACTAGAGGTCGGTACGCAGTATTTT. It yields the protein CASSEGLEVGTQYF. V and J are TRBV9 and TRBJ2-3, with TRBD2 identical over 8 bases. Germline V gene lookup returns CDR1 SGDLS and CDR2 YYNGEE. This CDR3 has 14 amino acids. Germline trimming cut 3 bases from V and 8 bases from J; bases unmatched to any gene: 8.

The chain couples TRBV4-2 to TRBJ2-5; the match to TRBD2 covers 8 bases. Germline values: CDR1 LGHNA, CDR2 YNFKEQ. Germline trimming cut 0 bases from V and 5 bases from J; bases unmatched to any gene: 11. The CDR3 has 17 residues. The CDR3 sequence is CASSQESRGGGVETQYF. DNA of the CDR3: TGTGCCAGCAGCCAAGAGAGTCGGGGGGGAGGGGTGGAGACCCAGTACTTC.

V is TRBV5-1 and J is TRBJ1-2, with TRBD1 as a possible D gene (6 bases). V was pared by 3 bases and J by 4 bases, with 22 bases between. The V gene's germline CDR1 is SGHRS and CDR2 YFSETQ. The CDR3 sequence is 17 residues long. CDR3 DNA sequence: TGCGCCAGCAGCTCGGTTAACAGGGACTTTCGAGCCTATGGCTACACCTTC. This encodes CASSSVNRDFRAYGYTF. Looking up the rest from reference TRBV5-1 and TRBJ1-2 gives the full variable domain: KAGVTQTPRYLIKTRGQQVTLSCSPISGHRSVSWYQQTPGQGLQFLFEYFSETQRNKGNFPGRFSGRQFSNSRSEMNVSTLELGDSALYLCASSSVNRDFRAYGYTFGSGTRLTVV.

The chain joins TRBV5-1 to TRBJ1-2, with TRBD1 identical over 9 bases. The germline V gene has CDR1 SGHRS and CDR2 YFSETQ. V shed 0 bases, J shed 6 bases, and the junction held 3 bases outside the gene matches. This CDR3 spans 14 amino acids. CDR3 sequence: CASSLVRTGDGYTF. For the CDR3, the DNA is TGCGCCAGCAGCTTGGTCCGGACAGGGGATGGCTACACCTTC.

This chain joins TRBV7-6 and TRBJ2-7, with TRBD1 matching over 7 bases. V lost 5 bases to trimming and J lost 2 bases; unmatched junction nucleotides: 9. The CDR3 spans 15 residues. CDR1 is SGHVS, CDR2 FNYEAQ, per germline. In DNA form, the CDR3 reads TGTGCCAGCAGCACGAACACAGGGGTCACCTACGAGCAGTACTTC. It encodes CASSTNTGVTYEQYF.

The chain recombines TRBV5-1 with TRBJ1-3, with 10 bases aligning to TRBD1. Germline CDR1 is SGHRS and CDR2 is YFSETQ. The junction had 1 base not matched to a gene; V was cut back by 0 bases and J by 1 base. The CDR3 has 16 residues. The CDR3 bases are TGCGCCAGCAGCTTGGGACAGGGGGCTTCTGGAAACACCATATATTTT. This encodes CASSLGQGASGNTIYF.

The CDR3 DNA follows: TGTGCCAGCTCCAAGGCGGACAGGGAGGCCCAGTACTTC. This sequence encodes CASSKADREAQYF. The chain couples TRBV18 to TRBJ2-5; 8 positions match TRBD1. CDR3 length equals 13 residues. The germline V gene has CDR1 KGHSH and CDR2 LQKENI. With V trimmed by 6 bases and J by 9 bases, 9 bases remained unmatched.

The rearrangement joins TRBV7-7 to TRBJ2-2; TRBD2 aligns across 10 bases. The CDR3 loop spans 17 amino acids. The V and J ends lost 3 bases and 1 base, in that order; junction bases with no gene match: 5. The germline V gene has CDR1 SSHAT and CDR2 FNYEAQ (reference sequence). The CDR3 DNA sequence: TGTGCCAGCAGCTTGAGCCGACTAGCGGGGAACACCGGGGAGCTGTTTTTT. The encoded protein is CASSLSRLAGNTGELFF.

The CDR3 sequence is CASSLARTGLETQYF. The CDR3 nucleotides are TGTGCCAGCAGCTTGGCCCGCACAGGTCTAGAGACCCAGTACTTC. The chain is built from TRBV5-6 and TRBJ2-5, with a tentative D call TRBD1 (5 bases). Trimming stripped 0 bases from V and 4 bases from J, with 13 bases between. The CDR3 is 15 amino acids. The germline V gene encodes CDR1 SGHDT and CDR2 YYEEEE.

V and J are TRBV19 and TRBJ2-1; a possible D gene is TRBD1 (6 bases). Looked up from germline, CDR1 is LNHDA and CDR2 is SQIVND (reference sequence). This CDR3 region has 15 residues. V lost 6 bases and J 7 bases, leaving 19 bases between the germline ends. The CDR3: CASRTLRDNKNEQFF. DNA of the CDR3: TGTGCCAGTAGAACACTACGGGACAACAAAAATGAGCAGTTCTTC.

A single count supports this clone. The V and J genes are TRBV15 and TRBJ1-6; D ambiguous. The CDR3 is 14 amino acids. Looked up from germline, CDR1 is LNHNV and CDR2 is YYDKDF (reference sequence). V was pared by 2 bases and J by 10 bases, with 12 bases between. For the CDR3, the DNA is TGTGCCACCAGCAGAACCTCCCCTGGCTCACCCCTCCACTTT. Its protein is CATSRTSPGSPLHF.

The chain uses TRBV30 and TRBJ2-2; D is undetermined. Germline V gene sequence: CDR1 GTSNPN, CDR2 SVGIG (reference sequence). The V end was cut by 3 bases, the J end by 0 bases, with 8 bases between. The CDR3 is 14 residues long. The CDR3 DNA is TGTGCCTGGAGAGTGGGAACGAACACCGGGGAGCTGTTTTTT. It codes for CAWRVGTNTGELFF.

The chain recombines TRBV7-6 with TRBJ2-3, with TRBD2 matching 14 bases. The V and J ends lost 5 bases and 3 bases, in that order; junction bases with no gene match: 10. The CDR3 runs to 18 residues. CDR1 is SGHVS and CDR2 is FNYEAQ in the germline V gene. The DNA for the CDR3 is TGTGCCAGCAGCACGGGACTAGCGGGGGCCCTAACAACAGATACGCAGTATTTT. Translating gives CASSTGLAGALTTDTQYF.

V gene TRBV25-1 combines with J gene TRBJ2-6; 10 nucleotides align to TRBD1. This CDR3 comprises 16 residues. The V and J ends lost 6 bases and 2 bases, in that order; junction bases with no gene match: 4. Germline V gene data show CDR1 as MGHDK and CDR2 as SYGVNS. The CDR3, as DNA: TGTGCCAGCAGGGCGACAGGGGGCGCTGGGGCCAACGTCCTGACTTTC. Protein sequence: CASRATGGAGANVLTF.

This clone has only a few counts. The rearrangement links TRBV6-1 to TRBJ2-7; 11 bases are shared with TRBD2. CDR3 length: 15 residues. Per the germline V gene, CDR1 is MNHNS and CDR2 is SASEGT. The ends lost 8 bases at V and 2 bases at J; junction bases unmatched: 8. The CDR3 bases are TGTGCCAGCGTTACTAGCGGGAGTGGACCCTACGAGCAGTACTTC. Encoded protein: CASVTSGSGPYEQYF.